This T cell receptor (beta chain) emerged from a study of T cells in Graves' hyperthyroidism and ophthalmopathy. Study overall: Peripheral blood was taken when the disease was first diagnosed, before any treatment began.

From RNA transcripts, TCR beta CDR3 regions were amplified. The HTBI set primed first-round TCR CDR3 RT-PCR. TCRdb analysed the multiplex PCR reads with MiXCR anew, one entry per CDR3 protein. The sample includes about 290,000 distinct CDR3 sequences, approximately 17% of them seen just once. The study left out patients who had uncontrolled infection, other autoimmune disease, pregnancy or lactation. Diagnoses rested on clinical symptoms, serum thyroxine and TRAb, thyroid ultrasound and orbital computed tomography. This sample holds PBMCs from roughly 10 ml fresh peripheral blood. Points on this clonotype: The junction departs from the called germline gene at one end, perhaps through a read error.

The germline V gene has CDR1 MDHEN and CDR2 SYDVKM. The CDR3 extends over 13 amino acids. Sequencing was performed on blood. This sequence joins TRBV28 and TRBJ2-7; TRBD1 is a possible D gene (6 bases). The TCR sequence derives from a man in his thirties or forties with Graves' hyperthyroidism. The CDR3 loop is CASSPKGDYEQYF. In nucleotides, the CDR3 is TGCGCCAGCAGCCCTAAGGGGGACTACGAGCAGTACTTC.